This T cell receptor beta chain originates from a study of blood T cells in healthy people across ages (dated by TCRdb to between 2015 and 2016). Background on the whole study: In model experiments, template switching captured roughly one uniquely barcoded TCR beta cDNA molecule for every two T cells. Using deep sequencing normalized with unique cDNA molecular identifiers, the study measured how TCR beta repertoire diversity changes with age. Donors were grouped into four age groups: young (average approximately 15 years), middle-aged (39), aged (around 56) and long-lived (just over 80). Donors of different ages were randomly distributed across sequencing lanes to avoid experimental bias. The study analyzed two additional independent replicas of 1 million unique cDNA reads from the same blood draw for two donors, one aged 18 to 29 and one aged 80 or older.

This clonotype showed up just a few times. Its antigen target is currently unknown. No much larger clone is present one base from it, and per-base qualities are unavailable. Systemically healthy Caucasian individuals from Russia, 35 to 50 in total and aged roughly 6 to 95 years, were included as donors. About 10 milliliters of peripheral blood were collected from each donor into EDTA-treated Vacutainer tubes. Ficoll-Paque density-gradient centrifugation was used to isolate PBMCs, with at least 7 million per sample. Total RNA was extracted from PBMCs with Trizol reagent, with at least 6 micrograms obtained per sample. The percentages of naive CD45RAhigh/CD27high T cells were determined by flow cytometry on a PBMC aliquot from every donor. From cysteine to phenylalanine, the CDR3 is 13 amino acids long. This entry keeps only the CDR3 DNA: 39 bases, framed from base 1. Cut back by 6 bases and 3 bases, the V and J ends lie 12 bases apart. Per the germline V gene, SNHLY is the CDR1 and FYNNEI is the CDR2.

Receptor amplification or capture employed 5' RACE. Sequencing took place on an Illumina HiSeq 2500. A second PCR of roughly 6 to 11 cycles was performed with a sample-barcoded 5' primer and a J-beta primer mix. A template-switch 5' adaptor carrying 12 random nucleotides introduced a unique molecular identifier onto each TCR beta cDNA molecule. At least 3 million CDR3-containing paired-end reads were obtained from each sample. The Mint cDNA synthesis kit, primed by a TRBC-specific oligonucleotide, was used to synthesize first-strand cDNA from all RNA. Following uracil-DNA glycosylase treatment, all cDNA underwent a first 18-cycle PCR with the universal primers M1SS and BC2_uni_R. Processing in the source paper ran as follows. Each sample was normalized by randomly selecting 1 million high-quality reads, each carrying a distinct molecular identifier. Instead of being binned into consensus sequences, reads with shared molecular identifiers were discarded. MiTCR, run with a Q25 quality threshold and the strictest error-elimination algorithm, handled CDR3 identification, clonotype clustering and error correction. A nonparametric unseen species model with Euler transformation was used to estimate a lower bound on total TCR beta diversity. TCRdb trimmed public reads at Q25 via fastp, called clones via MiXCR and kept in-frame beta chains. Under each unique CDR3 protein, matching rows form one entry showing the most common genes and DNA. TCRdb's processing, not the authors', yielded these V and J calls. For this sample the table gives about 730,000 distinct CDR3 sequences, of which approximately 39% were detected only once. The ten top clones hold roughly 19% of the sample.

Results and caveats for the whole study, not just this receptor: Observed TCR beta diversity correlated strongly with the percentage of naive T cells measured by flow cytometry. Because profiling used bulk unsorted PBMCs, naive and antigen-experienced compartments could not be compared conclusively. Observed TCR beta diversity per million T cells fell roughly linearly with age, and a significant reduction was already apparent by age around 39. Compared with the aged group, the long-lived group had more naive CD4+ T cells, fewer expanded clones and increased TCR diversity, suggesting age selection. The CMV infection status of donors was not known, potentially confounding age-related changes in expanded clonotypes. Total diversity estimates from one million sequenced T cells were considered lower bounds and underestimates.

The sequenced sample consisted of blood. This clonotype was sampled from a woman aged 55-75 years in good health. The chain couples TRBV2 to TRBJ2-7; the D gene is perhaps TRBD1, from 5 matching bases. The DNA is TGTGCCAGCAGACAGGAACCGAGCTACGAGCAGTACTTC. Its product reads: CASRQEPSYEQYF.